Listed below are T cell receptor beta chains from one sample, sequenced in a study of CD8+ T cells in alopecia areata. Assay used: immunoSEQ multiplex PCR; TCRdb lists only in-frame clones, some missing. Of over 100,000 clones listed, about 47% were seen once; the top ten hold around a sixth. Here the sequenced sample was CD8+ T cells sorted from blood, taken at week 0. The receptors derive from a human donor with alopecia areata. CDR3s include the opening cysteine and the closing phenylalanine or tryptophan. Fields, in order: V gene, J gene, clone size, CDR3 length, D gene, CDR3 protein, CDR3 DNA. A D gene is named only where the DNA matches it firmly. Size tells how often a clone was seen (once, few, many) or the class of an expanded clone, and some rows leave it out.

>TRBV29-1|TRBJ2-5|NA|14|NA
CSVEGGEDQETQYF
TGCAGCGTTGAAGGCGGGGAGGACCAAGAGACCCAGTACTTC
>TRBV29-1|TRBJ2-7|NA|12|TRBD1
CSVQGDGVEQYF
TGCAGCGTTCAGGGGGACGGCGTCGAGCAGTACTTC
>TRBV5-6|TRBJ1-6|NA|18|TRBD1
CASSDRDRHIRYYSPLHF
TGTGCCAGCAGCGACCGGGACAGGCACATCAGATACTATTCACCCCTCCACTTT
>TRBV7-8|TRBJ2-7|NA|16|TRBD2
CASSFPQRGISYEQYF
TGTGCCAGCAGCTTTCCCCAGCGGGGGATCTCCTACGAGCAGTACTTC
>TRBV30|TRBJ2-2|NA|13|NA
CAWSEGVTGELFF
TGTGCCTGGAGTGAGGGAGTAACCGGGGAGCTGTTTTTT
>TRBV13|TRBJ2-2|NA|15|NA
CASSDFGTGTGELFF
TGTGCCAGCAGCGACTTTGGGACGGGCACCGGGGAGCTGTTTTTT
>TRBV7-9|TRBJ2-4|NA|14|NA
CASSWAGSKNIQYF
TGTGCCAGCAGCTGGGCCGGTTCCAAAAACATTCAGTACTTC
>TRBV30|TRBJ1-4|NA|14|NA
CALAGPLAAEKLFF
TGTGCCCTCGCAGGGCCGCTGGCCGCTGAAAAACTGTTTTTT
>TRBV19|TRBJ2-1|NA|16|NA
CASSIDPPTAYNEQFF
TGTGCCAGTAGTATAGATCCTCCGACTGCTTACAATGAGCAGTTCTTC
>TRBV29-1|TRBJ1-1|NA|10|NA
CSVDDMEAFF
TGCAGCGTGGATGATATGGAAGCTTTCTTT
>TRBV5-1|TRBJ1-2|few|16|NA
CASSPHSDRRFYGYTF
TGCGCCAGCAGCCCGCACAGTGACAGGAGATTCTATGGCTACACCTTC
>TRBV30|TRBJ1-1|NA|14|NA
CAWRIIQLNTEAFF
TGTGCCTGGAGGATAATACAGTTGAACACTGAAGCTTTCTTT
>TRBV5-5|TRBJ2-1|few|15|TRBD1
CASSLSRDRSGEQFF
TGTGCCAGCAGCTTGAGTAGGGACAGGAGCGGTGAGCAGTTCTTC
>TRBV5-4|TRBJ2-5|NA|16|NA
CASSTNGHEYQETQYF
TGTGCCAGCAGCACCAATGGACATGAGTACCAAGAGACCCAGTACTTC
>TRBV2|TRBJ2-4|NA|15|TRBD2
CASSEASGGPPIQYF
TGTGCCAGCAGTGAGGCTAGCGGGGGTCCCCCTATTCAGTACTTC
>TRBV30|TRBJ2-3|NA|13|TRBD2
CAWGLVLTDTQYF
TGTGCCTGGGGACTAGTGCTCACAGATACGCAGTATTTT
>TRBV7-8|TRBJ2-2|many|13|NA
CASSNRGGWELFF
TGTGCCAGCAGCAACCGGGGCGGCTGGGAGCTGTTTTTT
>TRBV30|TRBJ1-5|NA|14|TRBD1
CAWNLQDRDQPQHF
TGTGCCTGGAACCTACAGGACAGGGATCAGCCCCAGCATTTT
>TRBV12-5|TRBJ2-1|NA|14|NA
CASGLVRADNEQFF
TGTGCTAGTGGTTTGGTACGGGCAGACAATGAGCAGTTCTTC
>TRBV25-1|TRBJ2-5|few|13|NA
CASSEFLGETQYF
TGTGCCAGCAGTGAATTTTTAGGAGAGACCCAGTACTTC